This TCR beta chain comes out of a study of cytomegalovirus exposure and HLA in healthy donors (TCRdb year 2017). Turning to the overall study: According to an earlier analysis of 587 of the donors, about 179 million T cells yielded roughly 100 million unique TCR beta sequences and about 300 Gb of sequence data. About 280 gigabases of sequencing data and around 90 million unique TCR sequences made up an early release that covered several hundred HLA-typed donors. The genetic ancestry cluster associated with self-reported Caucasian donors included 81% of the roughly 400 genotyped donors. The study aimed to test whether cataloging public T cell receptors could reveal signatures of past pathogen exposure. The study used immunosequencing to profile the T cell repertoires of hundreds of subjects and linked those repertoires to cytomegalovirus serostatus. In addition to the first cohort of several hundred subjects, a separate validation cohort of 120 different subjects was used. To predict cytomegalovirus infection status, the study brought together high-throughput TCR immunosequencing, statistical association of individual TCRs with disease status, and machine learning. In a later analysis, previously published TCR beta repertoires from fewer than 750 donors were re-analyzed and high-resolution HLA genotyping was added so that TCR occurrence patterns could be studied. In the later analysis, no new phenotypic data were used to find candidate immune exposures; instead, reliance was placed on TCR beta sequences and their occurrence across donors. An earlier analysis of around 580 of the donors used high-throughput TCR beta sequencing to judge whether each TCR beta V gene segment behaved as functional or pseudogenic. Donor age, sex, ethnicity and CMV serostatus were compiled alongside the repertoire data. A later genetic analysis took genome-wide SNP genotypes for about 65% of the 666 donors and used that subset as a discovery cohort. All discovery cohort repertoires had been generated using a single sequencing platform. Class I and class II HLA loci were covered by the typing at four-digit resolution. Typing coverage varied by locus: roughly 620-640 donors for A, B, C, DRB1 and DQB1; approximately 560 for DQA1; 606 for DPA1; about 450 for DPB1. Five DR-DQ haplotypes were treated as single units for association and clustering because of strong linkage in the cohort. Across some 400 genotyped donors of the cohort, an average of roughly 200,000 unique TCR beta nucleotide sequences per donor were sequenced, and approximately 17% of those sequences were non-productive. Overall study results and their limits: In a later analysis, HLA-associated TCR beta chains showed more clonal expansion and lower generation probabilities than non-associated chains that were equally common. A later analysis reported that several top co-occurrence clusters appeared linked to parvovirus B19, influenza, CMV and Epstein-Barr virus. A further reported finding was that TCR beta sequences accurately predicted the HLA-A and HLA-B alleles for most subjects in the first cohort. Most CMV-associated TCR beta chains appeared to be HLA-restricted in a later analysis, and the HLA associations seemed to be driven largely by CMV exposure. Most TCR sequences were seen in very few donors, while some public TCRs were found in many individuals. In a later analysis, some 18,000 TCR beta sequences were associated with specific HLA alleles at a false discovery rate of 0.05. In vitro tests confirmed that three of the cytomegalovirus-associated TCR beta chains recognize cytomegalovirus antigens. A total of roughly 160 TCR beta chains were listed by the study as associated with cytomegalovirus. Some IMGT-functional V segments, including TRBV6-2 and TRBV6-3, could not be distinguished by the 87-base-pair reads and were therefore excluded. Assigning TCR associations to individual alleles was difficult when HLA alleles, especially DR and DQ, strongly co-occurred. According to a later genetic analysis, donors in an Asian-associated ancestry cluster had fewer N-insertions in productive TCRs than the roughly 660-donor mean. The earlier analysis of approximately 540 of the donors excluded 15 to 20 rarely observed V segments, including chromosome 9 orphons, because counts were too low. For the cohort, immune exposure information was limited to CMV serostatus. Only TCR beta chains were sequenced in this cohort, and the absence of alpha or paired-chain data limited detectable features. A later analysis found that TCR association rates varied across HLA loci, with DRB1 alleles showing the most associated TCRs and HLA-C alleles the fewest. In an earlier analysis of roughly 500 of the donors, most TCR beta V segments appeared in productive rearrangements about 90% or about 30% of the time, broadly matching IMGT annotations. The classifier was reported to diagnose cytomegalovirus status with high specificity and sensitivity in both the original cohort and the validation cohort. An association between a missense DCLRE1C variant and V-gene and J-gene trimming of TCR beta chains was found in a later genetic analysis and replicated in an independent cohort. Because some donors lacked HLA typing at each locus, the association tests relied only on the typed subset. Correlated functional status among segregating V segments might be attributable to linkage disequilibrium, but an unknown experimental factor could not be ruled out. A cluster of highly shared sequence variants was judged likely to represent a technical artifact of the sequencing pipeline. The presence/absence analyses assumed that sequencing depth was roughly uniform across donors, and that assumption may not be true. The authors suggested that the approach could potentially be extended to other disease states and immunological phenotypes.

The cohort comprised several hundred healthy bone marrow donors. At the time of sampling, all cohort members were nominally healthy, though unrecorded immune exposures were likely present. The donor was CMV seropositive and was included in the group of 300 or so seropositive cohort members. A peripheral blood sample was provided by each donor, and peripheral blood mononuclear cells were used for TCR beta sequencing. Genomic DNA extraction from the blood cell samples was performed with the Qiagen DNeasy Blood Extraction Kit. Including cysteine and phenylalanine, the CDR3 has 13 amino acids. Only the CDR3 portion is preserved as DNA: 39 bases, with reading frame beginning at the first base. The germline V gene (reference sequence) specifies LNHDA as CDR1 and SQIVND as CDR2. V is shortened by 7 bases, J by 3 bases, and the region joining them spans 9 bases. A remark on this clone: The clone's antigen remains unknown. No much larger clonotype is one base removed from it; base qualities were not supplied.

Preparation of the library involved the immunoSEQ multiplex PCR assay. A mixture of 60 forward primers for TCR Vbeta segments and 13 reverse primers for TCR Jbeta segments was used in the multiplex PCR. A multiplex PCR assay on genomic DNA amplified the CDR3 region of rearranged TCR beta genes. The amplified TCR beta libraries were sequenced on the Illumina HiSeq System as 87-base-pair reads. In the paper's pipeline: Across the roughly 700 repertoires, a later analysis counted some 80 million unique TCR beta chains, roughly 11 million of which were shared by at least two donors. A nearest-neighbor algorithm error-corrected the raw reads and collapsed the reads into unique sequences, merging closely related sequences to remove PCR and sequencing errors. To assign V, D and J gene segments, CDR3 sequences were aligned to IMGT reference sequences. For a sequence to be retained, a match of at least six nucleotides to both a V gene segment and a J gene segment was required. Rearrangements were called productive when the CDR3 lacked stop codons and stayed in frame with V and J; all others were non-productive. Following IMGT convention, CDR3 was defined as the stretch from the second conserved V-encoded cysteine up to the conserved J-encoded phenylalanine. In an earlier analysis of roughly 610 of the donors, sequences lacking an unambiguous match to a single V gene segment were excluded. In an earlier analysis of roughly 500 of the donors, V segments were called functional above 56.7% productive rearrangements and were called segregating when the between-donor standard deviation exceeded 5%. A statistical classification framework was developed to diagnose cytomegalovirus status using the catalog of TCR beta chain sequences. In a later analysis, TCR nucleotide sequences were compared against IMGT/GENE-DB human TR gene sequences so that V and J genes could be assigned. The TCRdist pipeline was used in a later analysis to assign CDR3 sequences and most-parsimonious VDJ recombination scenarios. In a later analysis, each TCR beta chain was defined by its CDR3 amino acid sequence together with its V-gene family, and reads lacking a unique V-gene family were excluded. A later analysis removed roughly 590 highly shared, low-generation-probability nucleotide sequences to deal with suspected cross-contamination and a sequencing artifact. A later analysis calculated a clonal expansion index for each public chain from normalized within-repertoire ranks of inferred template counts. In a later analysis, generation probabilities were computed with a VDJ recombination model fitted to out-of-frame rearrangements, and the resulting probabilities were checked against IGoR. Hypergeometric tests were used in a later analysis to score TCR-TCR, TCR-HLA and TCR-CMV co-occurrence, with a repertoire-size bias correction applied to the TCR pairs. False discovery rates were estimated in a later analysis by permuting HLA or CMV assignments 20 times. In a later analysis, co-occurring TCRs were grouped with DBSCAN, and TCRdist sequence similarity was added when clustering was performed within HLA-allele-positive subsets. For co-occurrence clustering, repertoires with fewer than 30,000 or more than 120,000 public chains were excluded, along with roughly 5 repertoires with anomalous nucleotide sharing. TCRdb re-hosts the immuneACCESS table, in-frame sequences only. Its copies lack some clones; in the studies checked, an unresolved V gene accounts for under half of them, and the cause for the rest is not known. Clone size and V and J calls were adopted from that table, with D and trimming inferred from the DNA. This sample lists some 90,000 clones; roughly 78% were detected once. The top ten constitute 4.4% of the sample.

Sequencing was done on a sample of PBMCs. The TCR originated in a male donor in good health and CMV-seropositive. This chain is built from TRBV19 and TRBJ2-2; the D gene is not confidently resolved. CDR3 sequence: CASTAVYTGELFF. The DNA is as follows: TGTGCCAGTACCGCGGTCTACACCGGGGAGCTGTTTTTT.